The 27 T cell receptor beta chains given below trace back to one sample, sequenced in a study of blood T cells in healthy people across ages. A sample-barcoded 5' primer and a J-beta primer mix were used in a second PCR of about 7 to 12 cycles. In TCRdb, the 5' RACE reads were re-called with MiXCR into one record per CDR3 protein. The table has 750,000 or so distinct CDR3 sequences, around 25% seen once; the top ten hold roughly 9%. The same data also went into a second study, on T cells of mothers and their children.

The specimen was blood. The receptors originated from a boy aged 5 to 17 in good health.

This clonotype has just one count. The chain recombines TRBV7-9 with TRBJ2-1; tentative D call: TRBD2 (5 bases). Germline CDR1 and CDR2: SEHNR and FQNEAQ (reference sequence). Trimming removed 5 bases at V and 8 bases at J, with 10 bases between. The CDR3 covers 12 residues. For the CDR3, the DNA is TGTGCCAGCAGCCGGACTCGCTATGAGCAGTTCTTC. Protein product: CASSRTRYEQFF.

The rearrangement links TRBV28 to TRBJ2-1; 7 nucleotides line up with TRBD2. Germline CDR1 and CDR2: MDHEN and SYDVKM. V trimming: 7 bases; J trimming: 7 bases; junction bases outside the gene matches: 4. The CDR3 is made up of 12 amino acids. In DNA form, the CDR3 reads TGTGCCAGCAAACGGGAGGTGAATGAGCAGTTCTTC. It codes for CASKREVNEQFF.

CDR3 sequence (DNA): TGTGCCAGCAGCCAAGATTTGGCTAGCGGTTCCTACAATGAGCAGTTCTTC. This translates into CASSQDLASGSYNEQFF. V is TRBV3-1 and J is TRBJ2-1, with TRBD2 matching over 7 bases. Germline V gives CDR1 LGHDT, CDR2 YNNKEL (reference sequence). The CDR3 has 17 amino acids. With 0 bases clipped from V and 1 base from J, the junction kept 6 bases outside the gene matches.

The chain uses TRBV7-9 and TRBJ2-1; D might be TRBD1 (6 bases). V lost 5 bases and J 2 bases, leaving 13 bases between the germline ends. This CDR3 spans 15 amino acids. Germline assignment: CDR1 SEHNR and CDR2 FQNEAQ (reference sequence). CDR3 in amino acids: CASSPRDTAYNEQFF. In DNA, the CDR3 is TGTGCCAGCAGCCCCCGGGACACCGCCTACAATGAGCAGTTCTTC.

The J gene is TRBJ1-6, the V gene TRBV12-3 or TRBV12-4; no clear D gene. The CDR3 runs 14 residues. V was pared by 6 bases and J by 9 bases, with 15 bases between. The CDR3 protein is CASSVDSRGSPLHF. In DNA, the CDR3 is TGTGCCAGCAGCGTGGACTCGCGGGGTTCACCCCTCCACTTT.

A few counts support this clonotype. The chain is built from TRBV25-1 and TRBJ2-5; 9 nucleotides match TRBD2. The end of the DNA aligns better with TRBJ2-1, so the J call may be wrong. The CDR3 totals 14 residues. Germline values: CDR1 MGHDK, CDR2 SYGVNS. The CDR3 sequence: CASSEFSGGREQFF. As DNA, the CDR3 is TGTGCCAGCAGTGAATTTAGCGGGGGCCGGGAGCAGTTCTTC.

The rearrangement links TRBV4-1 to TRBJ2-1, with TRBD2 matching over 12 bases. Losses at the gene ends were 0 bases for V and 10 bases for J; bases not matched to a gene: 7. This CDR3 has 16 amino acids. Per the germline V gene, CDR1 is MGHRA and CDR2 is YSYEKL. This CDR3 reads CASSQEVPGLAGEQFF. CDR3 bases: TGCGCCAGCAGCCAAGAAGTCCCGGGACTAGCGGGCGAGCAGTTCTTC.

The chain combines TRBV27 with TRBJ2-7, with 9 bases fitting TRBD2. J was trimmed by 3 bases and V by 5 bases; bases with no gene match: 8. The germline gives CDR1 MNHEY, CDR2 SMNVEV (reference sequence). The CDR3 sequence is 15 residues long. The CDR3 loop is CASSTASGAHYEQYF. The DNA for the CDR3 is TGTGCCAGCAGTACCGCTAGCGGGGCCCACTACGAGCAGTACTTC.

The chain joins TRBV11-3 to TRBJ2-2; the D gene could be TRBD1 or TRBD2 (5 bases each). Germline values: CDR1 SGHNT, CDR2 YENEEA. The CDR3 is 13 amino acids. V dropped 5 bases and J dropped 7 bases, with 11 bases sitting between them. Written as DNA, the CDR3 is TGTGCCAGCAGCCCCCTGGGGGACGGGGAGCTGTTTTTT. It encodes CASSPLGDGELFF. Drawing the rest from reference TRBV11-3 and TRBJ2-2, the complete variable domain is EAGVVQSPRYKIIEKKQPVAFWCNPISGHNTLYWYLQNLGQGPELLIRYENEEAVDDSQLPKDRFSAERLKGVDSTLKIQPAELGDSAVYLCASSPLGDGELFFGEGSRLTVL.

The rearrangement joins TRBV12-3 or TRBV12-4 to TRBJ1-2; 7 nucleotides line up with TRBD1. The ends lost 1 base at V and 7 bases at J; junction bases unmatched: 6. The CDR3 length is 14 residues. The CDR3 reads CASSLGTGSAGYTF. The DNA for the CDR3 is TGTGCCAGCAGTTTAGGGACAGGCTCTGCTGGCTACACCTTC.

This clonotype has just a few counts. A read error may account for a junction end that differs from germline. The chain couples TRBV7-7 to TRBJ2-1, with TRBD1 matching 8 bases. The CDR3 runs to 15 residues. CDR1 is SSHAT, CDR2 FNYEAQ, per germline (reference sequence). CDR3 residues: CASSLEAGTGGGLFF. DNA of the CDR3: TGTGCTAGCAGCTTAGAGGCCGGGACAGGAGGTGGTCTGTTCTTC. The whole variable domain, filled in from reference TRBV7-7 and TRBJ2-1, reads GAGVSQSPRYKVTKRGQDVTLRCDPISSHATLYWYQQALGQGPEFLTYFNYEAQPDKSGLPSDRFSAERPEGSISTLTIQRTEQRDSAMYRCASSLEAGTGGGLFFGPGTRLTVL.

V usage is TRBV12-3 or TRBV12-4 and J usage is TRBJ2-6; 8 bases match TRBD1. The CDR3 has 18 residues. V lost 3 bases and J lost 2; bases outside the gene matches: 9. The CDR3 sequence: CASSFVGTGRPGANVLTF. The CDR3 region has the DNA TGTGCCAGCAGTTTCGTAGGGACAGGACGACCTGGGGCCAACGTCCTGACTTTC.

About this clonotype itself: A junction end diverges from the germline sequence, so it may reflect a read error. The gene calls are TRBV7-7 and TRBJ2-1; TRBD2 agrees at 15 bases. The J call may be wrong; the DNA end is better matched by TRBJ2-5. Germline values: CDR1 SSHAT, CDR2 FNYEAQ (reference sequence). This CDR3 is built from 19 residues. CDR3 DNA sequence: TGTGCTAGCAGCTTAGAAGGTGGACTAGCGGGGGGGTTCACGGAGACCCAGTACTTC. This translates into CASSLEGGLAGGFTETQYF.

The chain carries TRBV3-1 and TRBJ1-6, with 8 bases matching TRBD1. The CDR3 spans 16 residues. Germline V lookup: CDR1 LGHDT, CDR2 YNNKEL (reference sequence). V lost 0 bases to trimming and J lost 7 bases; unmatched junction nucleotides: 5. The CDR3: CASSQERDRLNSPLHF. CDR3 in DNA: TGTGCCAGCAGCCAAGAGAGGGACAGGTTGAATTCACCCCTCCACTTT. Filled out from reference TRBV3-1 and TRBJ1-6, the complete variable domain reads DTAVSQTPKYLVTQMGNDKSIKCEQNLGHDTMYWYKQDSKKFLKIMFSYNNKELIINETVPNRFSPKSPDKAHLNLHINSLELGDSAVYFCASSQERDRLNSPLHFGNGTRLTVT.

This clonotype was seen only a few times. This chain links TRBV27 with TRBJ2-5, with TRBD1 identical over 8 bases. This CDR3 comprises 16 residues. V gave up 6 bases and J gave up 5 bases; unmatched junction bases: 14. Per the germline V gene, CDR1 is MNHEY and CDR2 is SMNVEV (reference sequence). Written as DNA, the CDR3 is TGTGCCAGCAGAAGGACAGGGCCCTACAAGGAGGAGACCCAGTACTTC. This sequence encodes CASRRTGPYKEETQYF.

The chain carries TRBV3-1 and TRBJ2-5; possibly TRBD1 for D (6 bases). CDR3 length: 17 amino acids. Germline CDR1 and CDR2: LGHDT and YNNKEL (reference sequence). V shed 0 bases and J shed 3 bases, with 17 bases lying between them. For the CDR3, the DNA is TGTGCCAGCAGCCAAGAAACTAACAGGGACGCGAAAGAGACCCAGTACTTC. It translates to CASSQETNRDAKETQYF.

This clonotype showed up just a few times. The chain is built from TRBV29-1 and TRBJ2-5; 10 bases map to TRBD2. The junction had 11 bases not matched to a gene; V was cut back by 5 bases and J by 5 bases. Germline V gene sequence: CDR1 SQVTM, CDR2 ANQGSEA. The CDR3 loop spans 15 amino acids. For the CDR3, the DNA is TGCAGCGTTACGACTAGCGGGTCCATAGAGGAGACCCAGTACTTC. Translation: CSVTTSGSIEETQYF. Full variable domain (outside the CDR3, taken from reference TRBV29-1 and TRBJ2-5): SAVISQKPSRDICQRGTSLTIQCQVDSQVTMMFWYRQQPGQSLTLIATANQGSEATYESGFVIDKFPISRPNLTFSTLTVSNMSPEDSSIYLCSVTTSGSIEETQYFGPGTRLLVL.

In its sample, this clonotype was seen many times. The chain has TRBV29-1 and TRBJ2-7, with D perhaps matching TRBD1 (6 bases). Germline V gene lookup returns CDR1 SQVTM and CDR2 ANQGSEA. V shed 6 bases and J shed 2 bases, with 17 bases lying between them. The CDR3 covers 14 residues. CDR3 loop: CSVSRDTNTYEQYF. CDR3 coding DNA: TGCAGCGTGAGCCGGGACACCAACACCTACGAGCAGTACTTC.

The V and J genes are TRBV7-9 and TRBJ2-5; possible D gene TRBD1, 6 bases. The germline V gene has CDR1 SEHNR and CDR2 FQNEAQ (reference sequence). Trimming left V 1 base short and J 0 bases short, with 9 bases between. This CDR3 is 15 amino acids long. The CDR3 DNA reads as TGTGCCAGCAGCTTAGTCGGGACAAACCAAGAGACCCAGTACTTC. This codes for CASSLVGTNQETQYF.

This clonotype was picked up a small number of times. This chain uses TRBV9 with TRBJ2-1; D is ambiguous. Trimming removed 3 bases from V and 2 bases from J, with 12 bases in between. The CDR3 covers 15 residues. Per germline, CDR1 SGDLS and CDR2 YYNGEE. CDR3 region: CASSEWGSPYNEQFF. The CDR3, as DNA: TGTGCCAGCAGCGAGTGGGGAAGTCCCTACAATGAGCAGTTCTTC. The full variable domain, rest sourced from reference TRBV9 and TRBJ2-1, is DSGVTQTPKHLITATGQRVTLRCSPRSGDLSVYWYQQSLDQGLQFLIQYYNGEERAKGNILERFSAQQFPDLHSELNLSSLELGDSALYFCASSEWGSPYNEQFFGPGTRLTVL.

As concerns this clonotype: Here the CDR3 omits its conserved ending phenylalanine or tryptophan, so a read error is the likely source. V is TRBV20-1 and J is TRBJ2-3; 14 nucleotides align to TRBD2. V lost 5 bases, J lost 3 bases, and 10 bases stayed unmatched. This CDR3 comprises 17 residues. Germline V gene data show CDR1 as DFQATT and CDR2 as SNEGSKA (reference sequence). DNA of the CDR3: TGCAGTGCTGGAGTTGATGGACTAGCGGGAGGAACAGATACGCAGTATCTT. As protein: CSAGVDGLAGGTDTQYL.

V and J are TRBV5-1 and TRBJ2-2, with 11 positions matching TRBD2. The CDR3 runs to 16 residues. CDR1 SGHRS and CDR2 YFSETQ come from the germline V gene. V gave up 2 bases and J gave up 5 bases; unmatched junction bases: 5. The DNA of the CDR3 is TGCGCCAGCAGCTTATTCACTAGCGGGAGAACCGGGGAGCTGTTTTTT. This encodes CASSLFTSGRTGELFF.

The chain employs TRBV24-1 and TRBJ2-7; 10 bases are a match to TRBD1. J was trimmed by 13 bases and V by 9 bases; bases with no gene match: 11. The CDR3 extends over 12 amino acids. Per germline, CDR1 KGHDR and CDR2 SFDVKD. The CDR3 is CATAAGTGVIYF. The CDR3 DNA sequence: TGTGCCACCGCAGCCGGGACAGGGGTTATATACTTC.

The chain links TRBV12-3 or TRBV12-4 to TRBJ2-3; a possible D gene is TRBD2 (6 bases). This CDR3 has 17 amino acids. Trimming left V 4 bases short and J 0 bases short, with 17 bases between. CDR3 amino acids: CASSSLRAGTSTDTQYF. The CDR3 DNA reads TGTGCCAGCAGTTCGCTACGCGCAGGGACTAGCACAGATACGCAGTATTTT.

CDR3 coding DNA: TGCAGCGTAGATAAGATCGGGAATGAGCAGTTCTTC. It specifies CSVDKIGNEQFF. The chain joins TRBV29-1 to TRBJ2-1; D is unresolved. Germline V gene data show CDR1 as SQVTM and CDR2 as ANQGSEA. Trimming cost V 6 bases and J 7 bases, with 13 bases left between them. CDR3 length equals 12 residues.

CDR3 sequence: CASLTDLNEQFF. As DNA, the CDR3 is TGTGCCAGCCTGACAGACCTGAATGAGCAGTTCTTC. The gene calls are TRBV28 and TRBJ2-5; possible D gene TRBD1, 5 bases. The end of the DNA fits TRBJ2-1 better, so the J call may be wrong. CDR3 length equals 12 residues. Germline values: CDR1 MDHEN, CDR2 SYDVKM.

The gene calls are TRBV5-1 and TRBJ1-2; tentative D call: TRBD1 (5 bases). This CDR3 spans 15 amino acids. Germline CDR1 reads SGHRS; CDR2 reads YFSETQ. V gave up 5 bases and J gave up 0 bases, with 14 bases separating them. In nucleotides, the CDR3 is TGCGCCAGCAGACAGGCGATTCCAGCTAACTATGGCTACACCTTC. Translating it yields CASRQAIPANYGYTF.